One sample yielded the 24 T cell receptor beta chains listed below, sequenced in a study of T cell responses to AZD1222 COVID-19 vaccine. Measured with immunoSEQ multiplex PCR; TCRdb has only the in-frame clones, and not every one. Of some 150,000 clones listed, about 93% were seen once; the top ten hold around 1.3%. Sequencing was performed on peripheral blood, taken on day 0 of AZD1222 vaccination. These receptors were taken from an adult in good health.

V usage is TRBV6-5 and J usage is TRBJ1-2; D call uncertain. The CDR3 extends over 15 amino acids. V was pared by 5 bases and J by 7 bases, with 20 bases between. In germline, CDR1 is MNHEY, CDR2 SVGAGI. CDR3 sequence: CASSPLRPGVGGYTF. CDR3 DNA sequence: TGTGCCAGCAGTCCCCTCAGGCCGGGAGTGGGTGGCTACACCTTC.

This chain uses TRBV3-1 (or the pseudogene TRBV3-2) with TRBJ1-6, with TRBD1 matching 9 bases. The germline V gene has CDR1 LGHDT and CDR2 YNNKEL (reference sequence). V was clipped by 4 bases and J by 10 bases; unmatched bases: 5. The CDR3 length is 14 residues. CDR3 coding DNA: TGTGCCAGCAGCCCACAGGGGGCGGGATCACCCCTCCACTTT. Residues: CASSPQGAGSPLHF.

This clone was seen a single time. J is TRBJ1-1 and V is TRBV13, with TRBD1 matching over 12 bases. This CDR3 region has 13 residues. Germline trimming cut 5 bases from V and 6 bases from J; bases unmatched to any gene: 1. Germline CDR1 reads PRHDT; CDR2 reads FYEKMQ (reference sequence). CDR3 nucleotides: TGTGCCAGCAGCGGGGACAGGGGGCCTGAAGCTTTCTTT. This codes for CASSGDRGPEAFF.

This sequence joins TRBV10-3 and TRBJ2-2; 7 nucleotides agree with TRBD2. This CDR3 region has 15 residues. V lost 6 bases to trimming and J lost 4 bases; unmatched junction nucleotides: 8. CDR1 and CDR2 from the germline V gene are ENHRY and SYGVKD. CDR3 coding DNA: TGTGCCATCAGCTGGACTAGTGTGAGCACCGGGGAGCTGTTTTTT. It yields the protein CAISWTSVSTGELFF.

The CDR3 here is CASTGGQGGLQWAQHF. The CDR3 nucleotides read TGTGCCAGTACCGGGGGCCAGGGGGGCCTTCAATGGGCCCAGCATTTT. V and J are TRBV19 and TRBJ1-5, with 7 bases matching TRBD1. V lost 7 bases to trimming and J lost 11 bases; unmatched junction nucleotides: 20. CDR1 is LNHDA, CDR2 SQIVND, per germline (reference sequence). This CDR3 spans 16 amino acids.

This clone was recorded once. The rearrangement joins TRBV3-1 (or the pseudogene TRBV3-2) to TRBJ1-2; D gene unclear. Trimming cost V 0 bases and J 4 bases, with 15 bases left between them. Per germline, CDR1 LGHDT and CDR2 YNNKEL (reference sequence). The length of the CDR3 is 16 residues. The CDR3 nucleotides read TGTGCCAGCAGCCAAGAACGGGTGGACGGAAGCTATGGCTACACCTTC. Its translation: CASSQERVDGSYGYTF.

This chain joins TRBV5-1 and TRBJ1-2, with D possibly matching TRBD1 (5 bases). CDR1 and CDR2 (germline): SGHRS, YFSETQ. V dropped 0 bases and J dropped 5 bases, with 14 bases sitting between them. The CDR3 totals 15 residues. CDR3 residues: CASSLGAGLGYGYTF. Written as DNA, the CDR3 is TGCGCCAGCAGCTTGGGGGCAGGGCTGGGTTATGGCTACACCTTC. Combining the CDR3 with reference TRBV5-1 and TRBJ1-2 gives the whole variable domain KAGVTQTPRYLIKTRGQQVTLSCSPISGHRSVSWYQQTPGQGLQFLFEYFSETQRNKGNFPGRFSGRQFSNSRSEMNVSTLELGDSALYLCASSLGAGLGYGYTFGSGTRLTVV.

This sequence joins TRBV2 and TRBJ1-1; 7 bases are a match to TRBD1. The CDR3 spans 14 residues. Trimming cost V 6 bases and J 3 bases; bases outside gene matches: 7. Germline CDR1 reads SNHLY; CDR2 reads FYNNEI. The CDR3 loop reads CASRNRGHDTEAFF. In DNA form, the CDR3 reads TGTGCCAGCAGAAACAGGGGCCACGACACTGAAGCTTTCTTT.

The CDR3 loop reads CASSVGGTVSSYNEQFF. The CDR3 nucleotides are TGTGCCAGCAGCGTCGGGGGGACAGTGAGCTCCTACAATGAGCAGTTCTTC. The chain is built from TRBV9 and TRBJ2-1, with D tentatively TRBD1 or TRBD2 (7 bases each). Between the trimmed V and J ends, which lost 2 bases and 0 bases, there was a span of 15 bases. Germline CDR1 is SGDLS and CDR2 is YYNGEE. This CDR3 is 17 amino acids long.

V is TRBV6-4 and J is TRBJ2-1, with 13 bases aligning to TRBD2. The CDR3 spans 15 residues. Trimming removed 5 bases from V and 5 bases from J; junction bases left unmatched: 3. The V gene's germline CDR1 is MRHNA and CDR2 SNTAGT. CDR3 amino acids: CASSRGLAGDNEQFF. The DNA of the CDR3 is TGTGCCAGCAGTCGCGGACTAGCGGGAGACAATGAGCAGTTCTTC.

This clone was observed a single time. The genes are TRBV19 and TRBJ2-5; 10 bases agree with TRBD2. Germline assignment: CDR1 LNHDA and CDR2 SQIVND (reference sequence). V shed 3 bases, J shed 1 base, and the junction held 2 bases outside the gene matches. The CDR3 consists of 15 residues. In DNA, the CDR3 is TGTGCCAGTAGTATGCTAGCGGGGGCCCAAGAGACCCAGTACTTC. The encoded protein is CASSMLAGAQETQYF.

V usage is TRBV30 and J usage is TRBJ1-6; D is possibly TRBD1 (5 bases). This CDR3 contains 13 residues. Trimming removed 5 bases at V and 6 bases at J, with 11 bases between. Germline V lookup: CDR1 GTSNPN, CDR2 SVGIG (reference sequence). DNA for the CDR3: TGTGCCTGGTCGGGACGAAGTAATTCACCCCTCCACTTT. Its translation: CAWSGRSNSPLHF.

The rearrangement joins TRBV5-4 to TRBJ1-4, with D tentatively TRBD1 (6 bases). The CDR3 has 14 amino acids. Germline CDR1 SGHNT, CDR2 YYREEE (reference sequence). V shed 1 base and J shed 2 bases, with 6 bases lying between them. The CDR3 bases are TGTGCCAGCAGCTTGACAGGGACTAATGAAAAACTGTTTTTT. Amino acid sequence: CASSLTGTNEKLFF.

The chain couples TRBV6-4 to TRBJ2-1; unclear D gene. Germline loops: CDR1 MRHNA, CDR2 SNTAGT. This CDR3 contains 13 residues. V was clipped by 3 bases and J by 7 bases, with 10 bases between them. CDR3 sequence (DNA): TGTGCCAGCAGTGAAAATGCTCGGAATGAGCAGTTCTTC. Residues: CASSENARNEQFF.

This sequence joins TRBV20-1 and TRBJ2-7; D is ambiguous. Trimming removed 3 bases from V and 6 bases from J, with 9 bases in between. The germline V gene encodes CDR1 DFQATT and CDR2 SNEGSKA (reference sequence). The CDR3 is 11 residues long. The CDR3 nucleotides are TGCAGTGCTAGGAAGGGCGGCGAGCAGTACGTC. Its protein is CSARKGGEQYV.

The chain combines TRBV7-9 with TRBJ1-2, with 11 bases fitting TRBD1. J lost 3 bases, V lost 4 bases, and 7 bases had no gene match. From germline, CDR1 is SEHNR and CDR2 FQNEAQ (reference sequence). This CDR3 is built from 16 residues. In DNA form, the CDR3 reads TGTGCCAGCAGCTGGGGACAGGGGGGCCTTTACTATGGCTACACCTTC. Protein: CASSWGQGGLYYGYTF.

The chain combines TRBV9 with TRBJ1-4; a possible D gene is TRBD1 (5 bases). The CDR3 is 15 amino acids. CDR1 and CDR2 from the germline V gene are SGDLS and YYNGEE. Trimming shortened V by 3 bases and J by 8 bases, and 17 bases separated the two germline ends. CDR3 protein: CASSAGGGLGEKLFF. Here the CDR3 DNA reads TGTGCCAGCAGCGCGGGTGGGGGATTGGGGGAAAAACTGTTTTTT.

The rearrangement links TRBV5-1 to TRBJ1-4; tentatively, D is TRBD1 (6 bases). Per germline, CDR1 SGHRS and CDR2 YFSETQ. Trimming left V 4 bases short and J 8 bases short, with 21 bases between. The length of the CDR3 is 16 residues. CDR3 region: CASSSSGAGAGEKLFF. The DNA for the CDR3 is TGCGCCAGCAGCAGCTCGGGGGCAGGGGCGGGCGAAAAACTGTTTTTT.

Only one count was recorded for this clone. This chain uses TRBV7-8 with TRBJ1-4; perhaps TRBD1 as D (5 bases). There are 14 residues in the CDR3. V lost 6 bases, J lost 3 bases, and 11 bases lay in between. Germline V gene data show CDR1 as SGHVS and CDR2 as FQNEAQ. The CDR3 protein is CASRQGLANEKLFF. The CDR3 DNA sequence: TGTGCCAGCAGGCAGGGTTTAGCTAATGAAAAACTGTTTTTT.

This sequence joins TRBV3-1 (or the pseudogene TRBV3-2) and TRBJ2-5; D is ambiguous. Trimming left V 2 bases short and J 13 bases short, with 20 bases between. Germline CDR1 is LGHDT and CDR2 is YNNKEL (reference sequence). The CDR3 spans 14 residues. In nucleotides, the CDR3 is TGTGCCAGCAGCCAAAGGCCGGGTGATGGGGAACGGTACTTC. Its translation: CASSQRPGDGERYF.

The gene calls are TRBV21-1 and TRBJ1-1; the table's D gene call, TRBD1, was not cross checked with the DNA. TRBV21-1 is listed as a pseudogene. This CDR3 spans 11 amino acids. The CDR3 sequence: CASRTGVEAFF. The CDR3 nucleotides are TGTGCCAGCAGGACAGGGGTCGAAGCTTTCTTT.

The DNA of the CDR3 is TGTGCCAGCTCATCTGGGACAGGGCCCTACAATGAGCAGTTCTTC. Its translation is CASSSGTGPYNEQFF. The V and J genes are TRBV18 and TRBJ2-1, with 9 bases that match TRBD1. The V and J ends lost 5 bases and 2 bases, in that order; junction bases with no gene match: 4. Germline values: CDR1 KGHSH, CDR2 LQKENI. The CDR3 totals 15 residues.

The chain links TRBV18 to TRBJ2-2; 9 nucleotides match TRBD1. CDR3 length: 12 amino acids. Germline values: CDR1 KGHSH, CDR2 LQKENI. Unmatched junction bases numbered 0, after V lost 0 bases and J lost 13 bases. The CDR3 region has the DNA TGTGCCAGCTCACCACCGGACAGGGGGCTGTTTTTT. Protein: CASSPPDRGLFF.

This chain uses TRBV19 with TRBJ2-1; 10 bases are shared with TRBD2. V shed 6 bases, J shed 7 bases, and the junction held 15 bases outside the gene matches. Germline assignment: CDR1 LNHDA and CDR2 SQIVND (reference sequence). CDR3 size: 17 residues. CDR3 amino acids: CASSQANLLAGVNEQFF. The CDR3 DNA reads TGTGCCAGTAGCCAAGCAAATCTTCTAGCGGGAGTTAATGAGCAGTTCTTC. The entire variable domain, with the rest obtained from reference TRBV19 and TRBJ2-1, is as follows: DGGITQSPKYLFRKEGQNVTLSCEQNLNHDAMYWYRQDPGQGLRLIYYSQIVNDFQKGDIAEGYSVSREKKESFPLTVTSAQKNPTAFYLCASSQANLLAGVNEQFFGPGTRLTVL.